Listed below are T cell receptor beta chains from one sample, sequenced in a study of monozygotic twins with inflammatory bowel disease. Reprocessing the 5' RACE reads, TCRdb reports a single entry for every CDR3 protein and omits DNA. This repertoire includes about 130,000 distinct CDR3 sequences. The sequenced sample consisted of blood. These receptors were collected from a human donor with ulcerative colitis or Crohn's disease, or a healthy co-twin of an affected twin (not recorded which). The CDR3 runs from the conserved cysteine through the conserved F or W. The order of the fields is CDR3 protein, CDR3 length, J gene, V gene.

CDR3aa: CASSFYRGTNSNQPQHF
len: 17
j_gene: TRBJ1-5
v_gene: TRBV5-4

CDR3aa: CASSLEGVNQPQHF
len: 14
j_gene: TRBJ1-5
v_gene: TRBV5-1

CDR3aa: CSARSGTVEETQYF
len: 14
j_gene: TRBJ2-5
v_gene: TRBV20-1

CDR3aa: CSAKMNTEAFF
len: 11
j_gene: TRBJ1-1
v_gene: TRBV20-1

CDR3aa: CASSPVQEGYGYTF
len: 14
j_gene: TRBJ1-2
v_gene: TRBV5-1

CDR3aa: CASSDRVVKNIQYF
len: 14
j_gene: TRBJ2-4
v_gene: TRBV7-9

CDR3aa: CAWESDRGSYNEQFF
len: 15
j_gene: TRBJ2-1
v_gene: TRBV30

CDR3aa: CASSLGTSGRYNEQFF
len: 16
j_gene: TRBJ2-1
v_gene: TRBV5-1

CDR3aa: CASSQTAGLAGGRGGYNEQFF
len: 21
j_gene: TRBJ2-1
v_gene: TRBV5-1

CDR3aa: CATGPRTVTGELFF
len: 14
j_gene: TRBJ2-2
v_gene: TRBV19

CDR3aa: CASSLVRQGAETQYF
len: 15
j_gene: TRBJ2-5
v_gene: TRBV12-3/TRBV12-4

CDR3aa: CASSSETSGVEQFF
len: 14
j_gene: TRBJ2-1
v_gene: TRBV12-3/TRBV12-4

CDR3aa: CSARAETDLRAPQHF
len: 15
j_gene: TRBJ1-5
v_gene: TRBV20-1

CDR3aa: CASSFQTSGSGEQYF
len: 15
j_gene: TRBJ2-7
v_gene: TRBV27

CDR3aa: CASSLEQGRGEQYF
len: 14
j_gene: TRBJ2-7
v_gene: TRBV28

CDR3aa: CSAPAARTIHNEQFF
len: 15
j_gene: TRBJ2-1
v_gene: TRBV20-1

CDR3aa: CSARLQGETQYF
len: 12
j_gene: TRBJ2-5
v_gene: TRBV20-1

CDR3aa: CASSPFTGELFF
len: 12
j_gene: TRBJ2-2
v_gene: TRBV6-5

CDR3aa: CSVAGDVYEQYF
len: 12
j_gene: TRBJ2-7
v_gene: TRBV29-1

CDR3aa: CASSLADGGVYGYTF
len: 15
j_gene: TRBJ1-2
v_gene: TRBV5-1

CDR3aa: CASSPRLGAGVTYEQYF
len: 17
j_gene: TRBJ2-7
v_gene: TRBV9

CDR3aa: CASSYLRTGLTDANTGELFF
len: 20
j_gene: TRBJ2-2
v_gene: TRBV7-3

CDR3aa: CASSGTSGAYEQYF
len: 14
j_gene: TRBJ2-7
v_gene: TRBV9

CDR3aa: CASSLNQAGAYNEQFF
len: 16
j_gene: TRBJ2-1
v_gene: TRBV7-3

CDR3aa: CSARVLGRAGSYEQYF
len: 16
j_gene: TRBJ2-7
v_gene: TRBV20-1

CDR3aa: CASSIGSGSAYNEQFF
len: 16
j_gene: TRBJ2-1
v_gene: TRBV19